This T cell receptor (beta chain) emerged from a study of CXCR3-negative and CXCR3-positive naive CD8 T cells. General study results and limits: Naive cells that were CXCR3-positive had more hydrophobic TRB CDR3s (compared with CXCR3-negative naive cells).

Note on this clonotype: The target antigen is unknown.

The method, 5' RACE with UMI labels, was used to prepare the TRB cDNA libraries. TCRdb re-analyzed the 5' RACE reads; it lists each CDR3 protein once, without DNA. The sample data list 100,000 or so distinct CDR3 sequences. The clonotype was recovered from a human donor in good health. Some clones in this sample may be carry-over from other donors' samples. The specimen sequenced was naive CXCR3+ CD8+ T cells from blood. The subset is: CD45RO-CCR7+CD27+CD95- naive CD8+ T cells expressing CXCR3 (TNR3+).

CDR3 sequence: CASREGPQTSYEQYF. This chain links TRBV28 with TRBJ2-7. The germline V gene has CDR1 MDHEN and CDR2 SYDVKM. The CDR3 spans 15 residues. Together with reference TRBV28 and TRBJ2-7, the CDR3 gives the full variable domain: DVKVTQSSRYLVKRTGEKVFLECVQDMDHENMFWYRQDPGLGLRLIYFSYDVKMKEKGDIPEGYSVSREKKERFSLILESASTNQTSMYLCASREGPQTSYEQYFGPGTRLTVT.